This T cell receptor beta chain was captured by sequencing in a study of spatial heterogeneity in lung cancer. Time point described: sample taken at primary tumor resection. Study observations and caveats: Intratumoral expanded alpha and beta TCR counts were found to track tumor mutation counts.

In its sample, this clonotype ranks as medium-sized. The antigen is undetermined. The size of this beta chain means little, since it is a stray read in a library made for alpha chains. From germline, CDR1 is MNHEY and CDR2 SVGEGT. The V and J ends lost 2 bases and 4 bases respectively, with 9 bases between them. The CDR3 has 14 amino acids. Via MiXCR, TCRdb re-called the 5' RACE reads, giving one row per CDR3 protein. The table shows under 5,000 distinct CDR3 sequences, with under 8% occurring only once. V usage is TRBV6-2 or TRBV6-3 and J usage is TRBJ2-1; D not resolved. This material consisted of lung tumor tissue, taken at surgery. The source of this sequence is a male donor with early-stage non-small cell lung cancer. Here the CDR3 DNA reads TGTGCCAGCAGTTACCCAGACCCATACAATGAGCAGTTCTTC. Translation: CASSYPDPYNEQFF.